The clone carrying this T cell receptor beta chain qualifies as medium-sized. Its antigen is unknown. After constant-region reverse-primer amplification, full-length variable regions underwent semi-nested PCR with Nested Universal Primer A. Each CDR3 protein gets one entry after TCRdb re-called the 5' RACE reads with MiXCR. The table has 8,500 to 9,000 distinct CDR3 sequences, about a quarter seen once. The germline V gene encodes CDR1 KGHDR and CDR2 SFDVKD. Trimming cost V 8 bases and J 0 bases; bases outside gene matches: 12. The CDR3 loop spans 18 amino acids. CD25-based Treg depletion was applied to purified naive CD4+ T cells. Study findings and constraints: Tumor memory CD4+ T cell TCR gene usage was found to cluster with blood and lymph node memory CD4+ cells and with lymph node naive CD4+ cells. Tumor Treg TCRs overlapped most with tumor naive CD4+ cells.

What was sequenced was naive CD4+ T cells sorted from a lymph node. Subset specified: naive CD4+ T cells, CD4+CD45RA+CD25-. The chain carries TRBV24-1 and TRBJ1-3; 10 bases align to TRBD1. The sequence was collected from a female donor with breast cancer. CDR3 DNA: TGTGCCACCAAACGGGACAGGGGAGTGGAAAGCTCTGGAAACACCATATATTTT. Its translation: CATKRDRGVESSGNTIYF.